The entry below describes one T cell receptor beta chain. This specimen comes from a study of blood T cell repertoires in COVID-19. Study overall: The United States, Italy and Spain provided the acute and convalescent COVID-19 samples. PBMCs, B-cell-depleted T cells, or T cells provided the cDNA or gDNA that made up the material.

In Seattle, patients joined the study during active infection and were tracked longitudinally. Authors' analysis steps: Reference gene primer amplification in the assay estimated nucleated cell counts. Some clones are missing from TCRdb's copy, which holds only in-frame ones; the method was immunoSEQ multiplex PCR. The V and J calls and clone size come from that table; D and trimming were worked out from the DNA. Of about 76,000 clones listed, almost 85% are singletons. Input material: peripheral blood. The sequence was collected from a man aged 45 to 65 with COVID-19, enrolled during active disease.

CDR3 nucleotides: TGCGCCAGCAGCCAAGATAGGCCCAGCGGAGGGAATGAGCAGTTCTTC. Encoded protein: CASSQDRPSGGNEQFF. The chain employs TRBV4-3 and TRBJ2-1, with TRBD2 as a possible D gene (6 bases). This CDR3 comprises 16 residues. In germline, CDR1 is LGHNA, CDR2 YSLEER. V was pared by 0 bases and J by 7 bases, with 16 bases between.